A single sample is the source of the 30 T cell receptor beta chains below, sequenced in a study of CD8+CD57+ T cells in acquired aplastic anemia. Both TCR beta VDJ combination and CDR3 sequence profiling were carried out. Genomic DNA was the template for this profiling. MiXCR, run by TCRdb on the reads, gives a single entry per CDR3 protein. Altogether approximately 250,000 distinct CDR3 sequences are present, 70% to 85% being singletons, with the ten largest covering 40% to 50%. CD8+CD57+ cell expansion, shown by flow cytometry, had occurred in the patients selected for sequencing. The specimen was sorted CD4+, CD8+, or CD8+CD57+ T cells (not recorded which) from PBMCs. The receptors shown here come from a human donor with aplastic anemia.

As regards this clonotype: The junction departs from germline at one end; a sequencing error may be responsible. The J gene is TRBJ2-3, the V gene TRBV7-9; D possibly uses TRBD1 or TRBD2 (5 bases each). In germline, CDR1 is SEHNR, CDR2 FQNEAQ (reference sequence). The CDR3 is 13 amino acids. The CDR3 sequence: CASSAADTEAFFF. The CDR3 DNA reads TGTGCCAGCAGCGCAGCGGACACTGAAGCTTTCTTTTTT.

CDR3 nucleotide sequence: TGTGCCAGCAGCTTAGATCTAGCAGGGAACTATGGCGCTTTCTTT. The encoded protein is CASSLDLAGNYGAFF. V is TRBV7-2 and J is TRBJ1-1, with a possible D match to TRBD1 (5 bases). This CDR3 spans 15 amino acids. Germline V gene lookup returns CDR1 SGHTA and CDR2 FQGNSA. V was trimmed by 1 base and J by 11 bases, leaving 20 bases between them.

This clonotype has a handful of counts. V gene TRBV7-8 combines with J gene TRBJ2-3; D possibly corresponds to TRBD2 (6 bases). Between the trimmed V and J ends, which lost 8 bases and 9 bases, there was a span of 18 bases. The germline V gene has CDR1 SGHVS and CDR2 FQNEAQ. CDR3 length: 13 amino acids. CDR3 DNA: TGTGCCAGCGGGGACGGGGGAACAGCCACGCAGTATTTT. Protein: CASGDGGTATQYF.

The gene calls are TRBV20-1 and TRBJ2-1; TRBD2 agrees at 14 bases. The J segment lost 7 bases and the V segment lost 6 bases, leaving 5 bases of the junction unmatched. From germline, CDR1 is DFQATT and CDR2 SNEGSKA (reference sequence). This CDR3 has 14 amino acids. Written as DNA, the CDR3 is TGCAGTGCCCCCGGGACTAGCGGGAGAAATGAGCAGTTCTTC. Protein product: CSAPGTSGRNEQFF.

The chain joins TRBV2 to TRBJ2-1; unclear D gene. The V end lost 3 bases, the J end lost 8 bases, and 17 bases lay between the germline ends. This CDR3 contains 15 residues. Germline assignment: CDR1 SNHLY and CDR2 FYNNEI. As DNA, the CDR3 is TGTGCCAGCAGTGATGGGTGGAGCGCGCGCGATGAGCAGTTCTTC. It translates to CASSDGWSARDEQFF.

The chain couples TRBV7-9 to TRBJ2-5; the D call may be TRBD1 or TRBD2 (6 bases each). This CDR3 is built from 14 residues. Between the trimmed V and J ends, which lost 5 bases and 4 bases, there was a span of 14 bases. CDR1 and CDR2 from the germline V gene are SEHNR and FQNEAQ (reference sequence). CDR3 DNA: TGTGCCAGCAGCCAGGGGACTTGGGGAGAGACCCAGTACTTC. Its translation: CASSQGTWGETQYF.

The V gene is TRBV7-3, the J gene TRBJ1-6; weak D call: TRBD1 (6 bases). The CDR3 has 16 residues. With 8 bases removed from V and 16 bases from J, the gap between germline ends came to 30 bases. Germline-derived CDR1 and CDR2 are SGHTA and FQGTGA. The CDR3 reads CASSRQANAVEQPLHF. CDR3 sequence (DNA): TGTGCCAGCTCAAGACAGGCCAACGCCGTTGAACAACCACTCCACTTT. Filled out from reference TRBV7-3 and TRBJ1-6, the complete variable domain reads GAGVSQTPSNKVTEKGKYVELRCDPISGHTALYWYRQSLGQGPEFLIYFQGTGAADDSGLPNDRFFAVRPEGSVSTLKIQRTERGDSAVYLCASSRQANAVEQPLHFGNGTRLTVT.

This clonotype was found once. The junction departs from the called germline gene at one end, perhaps through a read error. The J gene is TRBJ2-3, the V gene TRBV7-8; TRBD2 matches 10 bases. The germline gives CDR1 SGHVS, CDR2 FQNEAQ. This CDR3 has 17 residues. CDR3 DNA: TGTGCCAGCAGCGTAGCGGGAGGAGCGGATGGGGCAGATACGCAGTATTTT. Translation: CASSVAGGADGADTQYF.

For this clonotype: The conserved phenylalanine or tryptophan normally closing the CDR3 is absent here, so this likely arose from a read error. No DNA is shown, since the ends of the CDR3 on it are uncertain; the CDR3 is the one TCRdb lists. This chain links TRBV9 with TRBJ2-3; TRBD2, the table's D call, was not compared with the DNA. Germline values: CDR1 SGDLS, CDR2 YYNGEE. The CDR3 extends over 13 residues, inclusive of both ends. The CDR3 spells CASSDEAGNTGEL.

The chain employs TRBV7-3 and TRBJ1-1; D call uncertain. This CDR3 region has 15 residues. Trimming left V 2 bases short and J 12 bases short, with 22 bases between. CDR1 and CDR2 (germline): SGHTA, FQGTGA. The CDR3 reads CASSLDVFTDALSFF. The CDR3 nucleotides read TGTGCCAGCAGCTTAGATGTGTTCACTGACGCTTTATCTTTCTTT.

The chain has TRBV2 and TRBJ1-5; D might be TRBD1 (5 bases). This CDR3 is built from 16 residues. Germline CDR1 is SNHLY and CDR2 is FYNNEI. The V gene lost 6 bases and the J gene lost 1 base, with 16 bases spanning the gap. CDR3 sequence reads: CASSSRGEGSNQPQHF. CDR3 sequence (DNA): TGTGCCAGCAGCTCACGGGGGGAGGGGAGCAATCAGCCCCAGCATTTT. Combining the CDR3 with reference TRBV2 and TRBJ1-5 gives the whole variable domain EPEVTQTPSHQVTQMGQEVILRCVPISNHLYFYWYRQILGQKVEFLVSFYNNEISEKSEIFDDQFSVERPDGSNFTLKIRSTKLEDSAMYFCASSSRGEGSNQPQHFGDGTRLSIL.

This clonotype was counted only a few times. The chain has TRBV10-3 and TRBJ1-5; TRBD1 aligns across 9 bases. V shed 10 bases and J 5 bases; nucleotides not matched to a gene: 9. Germline loops: CDR1 ENHRY, CDR2 SYGVKD. The CDR3 is 14 amino acids. The DNA of the CDR3 is TGTGCCACCAGGGACAGGGTTGGAGATCAGCCCCAGCATTTT. Protein sequence: CATRDRVGDQPQHF.

This clonotype was observed a handful of times. The rearrangement links TRBV10-2 to TRBJ2-1; D perhaps matches TRBD1 (5 bases). CDR3 length: 15 residues. Deletions cut 2 bases from V and 0 bases from J, with 8 bases between. Germline-derived CDR1 and CDR2 are WSHSY and SAAADI. CDR3 sequence reads: CASSEDSYSYNEQFF. The CDR3 DNA sequence: TGCGCCAGCAGTGAGGACAGCTACTCCTACAATGAGCAGTTCTTC.

At least ten counts were recorded for this clonotype. The chain links TRBV15 to TRBJ2-4, with D perhaps matching TRBD1 (6 bases). The CDR3 totals 17 residues. The V end lost 0 bases, the J end lost 3 bases, and 15 bases lay between the germline ends. Germline CDR1 reads LNHNV; CDR2 reads YYDKDF (reference sequence). The CDR3 DNA is TGTGCCACCAGCAGAGATTTGGCAGGGGACGGCAAAAACATTCAGTACTTC. It codes for CATSRDLAGDGKNIQYF.

Comments on this clonotype: It is likely a read error, because the conserved phenylalanine at the end of the CDR3 is missing. The DNA is omitted, as the CDR3 cannot be located on it reliably, and the CDR3 follows TCRdb's listing. This chain connects TRBV9 to TRBJ1-2. Germline-derived CDR1 and CDR2 are SGDLS and YYNGEE. The CDR3 region is 11 residues in length, termini included. The chain's CDR3 is CASSVGDGQCL.

The rearrangement joins TRBV11-3 to TRBJ2-3, with TRBD1 matching over 7 bases. The germline CDR1 and CDR2 sequences are SGHNT and YENEEA. The CDR3 spans 15 residues. V lost 1 base, J lost 1 base, and 2 bases stayed unmatched. Here the CDR3 reads CASSLGGTGTDTQYF. CDR3 coding DNA: TGTGCCAGCAGCTTAGGGGGGACAGGCACAGATACGCAGTATTTT.

The chain uses TRBV6-4 and TRBJ2-7; TRBD1 matches 7 bases. The CDR3 covers 14 residues. The J segment lost 1 base and the V segment lost 6 bases, leaving 6 bases of the junction unmatched. CDR1 is MRHNA and CDR2 is SNTAGT in the germline V gene. CDR3 amino acids: CASRTPGQSYEQYF. The CDR3 nucleotides read TGTGCCAGCAGGACACCGGGACAGTCCTACGAGCAGTACTTC.

The V and J genes are TRBV5-6 and TRBJ2-3; D is unclear. Germline CDR1 reads SGHDT; CDR2 reads YYEEEE. V lost 2 bases, J lost 6 bases, and 13 bases lay in between. The CDR3 totals 14 residues. The CDR3 is CASSLAQSLDTQYF. CDR3 sequence (DNA): TGTGCCAGCAGCTTAGCGCAGAGTCTCGATACGCAGTATTTT. Combining the CDR3 with reference TRBV5-6 and TRBJ2-3 gives the whole variable domain DAGVTQSPTHLIKTRGQQVTLRCSPKSGHDTVSWYQQALGQGPQFIFQYYEEEERQRGNFPDRFSGHQFPNYSSELNVNALLLGDSALYLCASSLAQSLDTQYFGPGTRLTVL.

Turning to this clonotype: The missing conserved phenylalanine or tryptophan at the end of this CDR3 makes a read error likely. The limits of the CDR3 on the DNA are not certain, so only TCRdb's listed CDR3 is given. The chain is built from TRBV7-9 and TRBJ2-3; TRBD1 was called by the table and not checked on the DNA. The germline CDR1 and CDR2 sequences are SEHNR and FQNEAQ (reference sequence). The CDR3 is made up of 13 amino acids, end residues included. CDR3: CASSFQRSGGRDL.

This chain uses TRBV7-8 with TRBJ1-6, with D uncertain. Germline V gene lookup returns CDR1 SGHVS and CDR2 FQNEAQ. The V gene lost 4 bases and the J gene lost 13 bases, with 23 bases spanning the gap. This CDR3 spans 16 amino acids. The CDR3, as DNA: TGTGCCAGCAGCTCCGACGGAGCCCCCGATACGCAGCCCCTCCACTTT. As protein: CASSSDGAPDTQPLHF.

The chain has TRBV29-1 and TRBJ2-7; perhaps TRBD1 as D (5 bases). From germline, CDR1 is SQVTM and CDR2 ANQGSEA. This CDR3 is 11 amino acids long. V lost 6 bases and J lost 3, with 9 bases in between. This CDR3 reads CSVTDSYEQYF. CDR3 nucleotides: TGCAGCGTGACCGACAGCTACGAGCAGTACTTC.

The chain combines TRBV11-3 with TRBJ2-2, with TRBD2 identical over 8 bases. Germline V gives CDR1 SGHNT, CDR2 YENEEA. The CDR3 is 17 amino acids. With V trimmed by 2 bases and J by 2 bases, 7 bases remained unmatched. The chain's CDR3 is CASSLPLGRENTGELFF. Here the CDR3 DNA reads TGTGCCAGCAGCTTACCTCTCGGGAGGGAAAACACCGGGGAGCTGTTTTTT.

The rearrangement links TRBV7-3 to TRBJ2-3; TRBD2 matches 9 bases. Per germline, CDR1 SGHTA and CDR2 FQGTGA. CDR3 length: 16 amino acids. Unmatched junction bases numbered 8, after V lost 6 bases and J lost 1 base. The CDR3 nucleotides read TGTGCCAGCAGTCCTAGCGGGACGGGGGGCACAGATACGCAGTATTTT. Amino acids: CASSPSGTGGTDTQYF.

Comment on this clonotype: Because it lacks the conserved phenylalanine or tryptophan at the end, this CDR3 is likely a read error. The chain has TRBV7-8 and TRBJ2-3; D is tentatively TRBD1 or TRBD2 (5 bases each). Deletions cut 8 bases from V and 7 bases from J, with 16 bases between. Germline CDR1 is SGHVS and CDR2 is FQNEAQ. The CDR3 length is 13 residues. This CDR3 is CASGDAGAHTQYY. DNA of the CDR3: TGTGCCAGCGGGGACGCGGGCGCACATACGCAGTATTAT.

About this clonotype: It is likely a read error, because the conserved phenylalanine at the end of the CDR3 is missing. The limits of the CDR3 on the DNA are not certain, so only TCRdb's listed CDR3 is given. The chain links TRBV7-8 to TRBJ1-2; TRBD1, the D gene given by the table, was not confirmed from the DNA. The V gene's germline CDR1 is SGHVS and CDR2 FQNEAQ. Ends included, the CDR3 has 13 residues. CDR3 protein: CASSLEGGPDTQY.

Remarks on this clonotype: Sequence at one end of the junction differs from germline and may be a read error. This chain links TRBV15 with TRBJ2-1; D uncertain. The CDR3 extends over 14 amino acids. In germline, CDR1 is LNHNV, CDR2 YYDKDF (reference sequence). CDR3 sequence reads: CASQSLTSYNKQFF. In nucleotides, the CDR3 is TGTGCCAGCCAAAGTCTTACCTCGTACAATAAGCAGTTCTTC. The whole variable domain, filled in from reference TRBV15 and TRBJ2-1, reads DAMVIQNPRYQVTQFGKPVTLSCSQTLNHNVMYWYQQKSSQAPKLLFHYYDKDFNNEADTPDNFQSRRPNTSFCFLDIRSPGLGDTAMYLCASQSLTSYNKQFFGPGTRLTVL.

The CDR3 here is CASSSYLVLPGHYEQYF. CDR3 nucleotides: TGTGCCAGCAGCTCATACCTGGTGCTGCCAGGGCACTACGAGCAGTACTTC. The V gene is TRBV7-9, the J gene TRBJ2-7; possible D gene TRBD1, 5 bases. V was trimmed by 4 bases and J by 3 bases, leaving 22 bases between them. The CDR3 is 17 residues long. Germline-derived CDR1 and CDR2 are SEHNR and FQNEAQ (reference sequence).

The V call is TRBV25-1, the J call TRBJ1-6; D remains unclear. The CDR3 covers 14 residues. V shed 1 base and J shed 10 bases, with 11 bases lying between them. Per germline, CDR1 MGHDK and CDR2 SYGVNS. CDR3 protein: CASSELGFWSPLHF. Written as DNA, the CDR3 is TGTGCCAGCAGTGAATTGGGGTTTTGGTCACCCCTCCACTTT.

The chain employs TRBV13 and TRBJ2-5; the D is unclear. Deletions cut 5 bases from V and 12 bases from J, with 25 bases between. From germline, CDR1 is PRHDT and CDR2 FYEKMQ (reference sequence). The length of the CDR3 is 15 residues. The CDR3 bases are TGTGCCAGCAGCCATCCCTATAGCCACACTGAGGCAAAGTACTTC. Protein sequence: CASSHPYSHTEAKYF. The full variable domain, its missing parts supplied by reference TRBV13 and TRBJ2-5, is AAGVIQSPRHLIKEKRETATLKCYPIPRHDTVYWYQQGPGQDPQFLISFYEKMQSDKGSIPDRFSAQQFSDYHSELNMSSLELGDSALYFCASSHPYSHTEAKYFGPGTRLLVL.

A remark on this clonotype: The conserved phenylalanine or tryptophan is not found at the CDR3 terminus, so this likely reflects a read error. The DNA is omitted, as the CDR3 cannot be located on it reliably, and the CDR3 follows TCRdb's listing. V is TRBV7-9 and J is TRBJ2-3. Germline V gives CDR1 SEHNR, CDR2 FQNEAQ (reference sequence). Including both end residues, the CDR3 is 14 amino acids long. The CDR3 sequence: CASSLPRSPDREYL.